This entry lists 6 T cell receptor beta chains sequenced from one sample in a study of OX40 agonist ivuxolimab in advanced cancers. Data came from immunoSEQ multiplex PCR; TCRdb stores just in-frame clones and leaves some out. The repertoire consists of more than 50,000 clones, with about four fifths occurring once and the leading ten covering 1% to 1.5%. Sequencing was performed on CD4+ or CD8+ T cells sorted from blood, taken in a trial of the OX40 agonist ivuxolimab. These receptors all come from an adult with an advanced solid tumor such as melanoma, head and neck, liver or kidney cancer.

The chain is built from TRBV5-6 and TRBJ2-3, with 9 bases lining up with TRBD1. V lost 5 bases to trimming and J lost 0 bases; unmatched junction nucleotides: 7. The CDR3 consists of 16 residues. Germline CDR1 and CDR2: SGHDT and YYEEEE. The CDR3 protein is CASRTTGQGSTDTQYF. The CDR3 nucleotides are TGTGCCAGCAGGACGACGGGACAGGGAAGCACAGATACGCAGTATTTT.

This chain links TRBV7-9 with TRBJ1-4, with unresolved D. Germline V gene data show CDR1 as SEHNR and CDR2 as FQNEAQ (reference sequence). This CDR3 spans 15 amino acids. V was cut by 1 base and J by 8 bases, with 14 bases left in between. This CDR3 reads CASSLVVGRGEKLFF. CDR3 DNA: TGTGCCAGCAGCTTAGTGGTGGGCAGAGGAGAAAAACTGTTTTTT.

The rearrangement joins TRBV19 to TRBJ2-1; D possibly corresponds to TRBD1 (7 bases). Germline V gene lookup returns CDR1 LNHDA and CDR2 SQIVND (reference sequence). The CDR3 loop spans 14 amino acids. V lost 3 bases and J lost 9, with 15 bases in between. The CDR3 protein is CASSIVRGVGEQFF. CDR3 nucleotide sequence: TGTGCCAGTAGTATCGTCAGGGGGGTTGGTGAGCAGTTCTTC.

The V gene is TRBV9, the J gene TRBJ1-2; the match to TRBD1 covers 12 bases. V shed 3 bases and J 4 bases; nucleotides not matched to a gene: 10. This CDR3 comprises 17 residues. Germline CDR1 is SGDLS and CDR2 is YYNGEE. CDR3 in amino acids: CASSASGTGGPLYGYTF. The CDR3 DNA follows: TGTGCCAGCAGCGCGAGTGGGACAGGGGGCCCGCTCTATGGCTACACCTTC.

The chain has TRBV19 and TRBJ2-7; D is possibly TRBD1 or TRBD2 (5 bases each). Germline-derived CDR1 and CDR2 are LNHDA and SQIVND (reference sequence). This CDR3 spans 15 amino acids. V gave up 0 bases and J gave up 2 bases, with 11 bases separating them. CDR3 bases: TGTGCCAGTAGTATAGACCGGGACGGACCCTACGAGCAGTACTTC. Its protein product is CASSIDRDGPYEQYF.

This chain links TRBV10-3 with TRBJ1-3, with 10 bases matching TRBD1. Trimming at V came to 5 bases and at J to 5 bases, leaving 6 bases not matched to a gene. The CDR3 contains 15 residues. CDR1 is ENHRY, CDR2 SYGVKD, per germline. CDR3 coding DNA: TGTGCCATCAGTACCGGGACAGGGGACAGAAACACCATATATTTT. This translates into CAISTGTGDRNTIYF.